This T cell receptor (beta chain) appears in the sequencing data of a study of OX40 agonist ivuxolimab in advanced cancers. Background on the study: Partial responses were achieved by three patients, of whom one had hepatocellular carcinoma and two had cutaneous melanoma.

This clone was picked up a small number of times. The repertoire was sequenced with immunoSEQ multiplex PCR; TCRdb's copy has only in-frame clones and lacks some. Of around 56,000 clones listed, 75% to 85% are singletons. Trimming shortened V by 0 bases and J by 5 bases, and 14 bases separated the two germline ends. The CDR3 consists of 16 residues. The germline CDR1 and CDR2 sequences are SGHRS and YFSETQ. V is TRBV5-1 and J is TRBJ1-4; weak D call: TRBD1 (6 bases). The specimen was CD4+ or CD8+ T cells sorted from blood, collected in a trial of the OX40 agonist ivuxolimab. The clonotype was recovered from an adult with an advanced solid tumor such as melanoma, head and neck, liver or kidney cancer. This CDR3 reads CASSLEVGASNEKLFF. The CDR3, as DNA: TGCGCCAGCAGCTTGGAGGTGGGGGCTTCAAATGAAAAACTGTTTTTT.